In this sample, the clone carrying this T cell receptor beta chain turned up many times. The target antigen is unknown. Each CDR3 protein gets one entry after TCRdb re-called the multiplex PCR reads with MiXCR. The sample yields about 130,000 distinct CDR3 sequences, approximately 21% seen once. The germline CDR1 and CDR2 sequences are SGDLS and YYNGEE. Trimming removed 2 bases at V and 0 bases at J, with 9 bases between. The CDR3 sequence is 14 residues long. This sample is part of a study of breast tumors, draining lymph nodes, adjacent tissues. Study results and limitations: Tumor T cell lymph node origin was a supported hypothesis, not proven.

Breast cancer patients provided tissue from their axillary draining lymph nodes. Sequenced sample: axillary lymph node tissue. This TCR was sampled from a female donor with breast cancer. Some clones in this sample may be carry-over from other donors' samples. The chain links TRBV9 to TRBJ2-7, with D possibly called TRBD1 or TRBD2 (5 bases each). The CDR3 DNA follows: TGTGCCAGCAGCGTGGGACGGGACTCCTACGAGCAGTACTTC. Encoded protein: CASSVGRDSYEQYF.